The clone carrying this T cell receptor beta chain was found once. Antigen unknown. The data originate from a study of T-cell memory formation after mild COVID-19. Trimming took off 4 bases at V and 0 bases at J, with 7 bases between the two ends. The CDR3 loop spans 14 amino acids. 5'RACE primed from the constant segment yielded TCR alpha and TCR beta cDNA libraries bearing sample barcodes and UMIs. MiXCR was run by TCRdb on the 5' RACE reads, yielding one entry per CDR3 protein. The data show 250,000 to 300,000 distinct CDR3 sequences, 15% seen once. The study's findings and limits: Contracting CD4+ clones sat mainly in CM and EM; CD8+ in EMRA. Detection of some responders pre-infection suggested pre-existing cross-reactive memory T cells participated. Clones contracting day 15 to 85 were balanced CD4/CD8; later expanders leaned CD4+.

V is TRBV12-3 or TRBV12-4 and J is TRBJ2-1; D gene ambiguous. The material sequenced was PBMCs or a T cell subset sorted from them (not recorded which). The sequence came from a man aged 18-30 years who had mild COVID-19 (a few samples of this study predate the infection). Cell type and time point are not known. As DNA, the CDR3 is TGTGCCAGCAGTTGGCGGAGCTCCTACAATGAGCAGTTCTTC. This translates into CASSWRSSYNEQFF.